Shown below are 32 T cell receptor beta chains from a single sample sequenced in a study of OX40 agonist ivuxolimab in advanced cancers. Libraries were prepared by immunoSEQ multiplex PCR; TCRdb keeps only in-frame clonotypes and omits some of them. The table shows 45,000 to 55,000 clones, with roughly 84% occurring only once. The material was CD4+ or CD8+ T cells sorted from blood, obtained in a trial of the OX40 agonist ivuxolimab. The receptors here all came from an adult with an advanced solid tumor such as melanoma, head and neck, liver or kidney cancer.

This clone was detected a few times. The genes are TRBV5-4 and TRBJ2-1; 12 bases agree with TRBD2. Germline V gene data show CDR1 as SGHNT and CDR2 as YYREEE (reference sequence). The ends lost 2 bases at V and 9 bases at J; junction bases unmatched: 9. The CDR3 is 16 amino acids. The CDR3 DNA reads TGTGCCAGCAGCTTTGGGCTAGCGGGGGGGCCAGTTGAGCAGTTCTTC. It yields the protein CASSFGLAGGPVEQFF.

The genes are TRBV19 and TRBJ2-1, with TRBD2 as a possible D gene (5 bases). The germline V gene encodes CDR1 LNHDA and CDR2 SQIVND (reference sequence). The CDR3 sequence is 14 residues long. Trimming took 3 bases from V and 7 from J, leaving 13 bases between them. For the CDR3, the DNA is TGTGCCAGTAGTATCCTAGACCCGGGGAATGAGCAGTTCTTC. It codes for CASSILDPGNEQFF.

This chain links TRBV9 with TRBJ2-2; TRBD2 matches 10 bases. Germline CDR1 SGDLS, CDR2 YYNGEE. V was clipped by 3 bases and J by 6 bases; unmatched bases: 2. The CDR3 is 14 amino acids. CDR3 in amino acids: CASSASGGAGELFF. CDR3 sequence (DNA): TGTGCCAGCAGCGCAAGCGGGGGGGCCGGGGAGCTGTTTTTT.

In this sample, this clone turned up a few times. The rearrangement uses TRBV4-2 and TRBJ2-7, with unresolved D. V lost 3 bases, J lost 0 bases, and 6 bases lay in between. Germline-derived CDR1 and CDR2 are LGHNA and YNFKEQ. The CDR3 is 13 residues long. This chain's CDR3 is CASSQSRSYEQYF. The CDR3 DNA reads TGTGCCAGCAGCCAGTCCCGCTCCTACGAGCAGTACTTC.

This clone turned up a few times. This chain links TRBV6-6 with TRBJ1-5; a possible D gene is TRBD1 (5 bases). Per germline, CDR1 MNHNY and CDR2 SVGAGI (reference sequence). The CDR3 sequence is 16 residues long. The V end lost 2 bases, the J end lost 2 bases, and 13 bases lay between the germline ends. The DNA of the CDR3 is TGTGCCAGCAGTTACCCCGCCGACAGAGGCAATCAGCCCCAGCATTTT. It yields the protein CASSYPADRGNQPQHF.

A single count supports this clone. This chain connects TRBV5-4 to TRBJ2-7, with D perhaps TRBD2 (6 bases). The CDR3 length is 14 residues. The germline V and J ends were trimmed by 0 bases and 2 bases, with 9 bases remaining between them. Germline V CDR1 and CDR2: SGHNT, YYREEE (reference sequence). The CDR3 here is CASSLGGVTYEQYF. CDR3 nucleotides: TGTGCCAGCAGCTTGGGGGGGGTTACCTACGAGCAGTACTTC.

The chain employs TRBV9 and TRBJ1-1, with D maybe TRBD1 (6 bases). V lost 0 bases to trimming and J lost 1 base, with 19 bases between them. The CDR3 sequence is 18 residues long. Germline lookup yields CDR1 SGDLS and CDR2 YYNGEE. CDR3 in DNA: TGTGCCAGCAGCGTAGGCGTAGTCACAGGGAGCAGGAACACTGAAGCTTTCTTT. This codes for CASSVGVVTGSRNTEAFF.

V and J are TRBV19 and TRBJ2-6; 8 bases are shared with TRBD1. The CDR3 runs 17 residues. The J segment lost 0 bases and the V segment lost 3 bases, leaving 4 bases of the junction unmatched. Looked up from germline, CDR1 is LNHDA and CDR2 is SQIVND (reference sequence). CDR3 DNA: TGTGCCAGTAGTATGATGGACAGGGTCTCTGGGGCCAACGTCCTGACTTTC. Amino acid sequence: CASSMMDRVSGANVLTF.

The rearrangement uses TRBV29-1 and TRBJ2-2; D remains ambiguous. Germline V gene sequence: CDR1 SQVTM, CDR2 ANQGSEA. The CDR3 has 13 residues. The germline V and J ends were trimmed by 6 bases and 2 bases, with 10 bases remaining between them. CDR3 coding DNA: TGCAGCGTGGCACAGAGAAACACCGGGGAGCTGTTTTTT. This encodes CSVAQRNTGELFF.

The V call is TRBV7-2, the J call TRBJ1-5; a possible D gene is TRBD1 (5 bases). V lost 4 bases, J lost 5 bases, and 9 bases lay in between. CDR1 and CDR2 (germline): SGHTA, FQGNSA. The CDR3 length is 13 residues. The CDR3 DNA reads as TGTGCCAGCAGCTGGGGACCCGATCAGCCCCAGCATTTT. Residues: CASSWGPDQPQHF.

The V gene is TRBV28, the J gene TRBJ1-3, with D tentatively TRBD1 (6 bases). CDR1 is MDHEN and CDR2 is SYDVKM in the germline V gene. This CDR3 has 12 residues. Trimming removed 7 bases from V and 7 bases from J, with 11 bases in between. The CDR3 spells CASTAGDNTIYF. As DNA, the CDR3 is TGTGCCAGCACAGCAGGGGACAACACCATATATTTT.

This rearrangement joins TRBV30 to TRBJ1-1; weak D call: TRBD1 (5 bases). V dropped 7 bases and J dropped 2 bases, with 8 bases sitting between them. This CDR3 is 11 amino acids long. Germline V lookup: CDR1 GTSNPN, CDR2 SVGIG (reference sequence). The CDR3 DNA reads as TGTGCCTCGAGGACAAACACTGAAGCTTTCTTT. Its translation is CASRTNTEAFF. Complete variable domain (other parts from reference TRBV30 and TRBJ1-1): SQTIHQWPATLVQPVGSPLSLECTVEGTSNPNLYWYRQAAGRGLQLLFYSVGIGQISSEVPQNLSASRPQDRQFILSSKKLLLSDSGFYLCASRTNTEAFFGQGTRLTVV.

This sequence joins TRBV19 and TRBJ2-7; TRBD1 agrees at 7 bases. V lost 5 bases to trimming and J lost 5 bases; unmatched junction nucleotides: 9. The length of the CDR3 is 14 residues. In germline, CDR1 is LNHDA, CDR2 SQIVND (reference sequence). The CDR3, as DNA: TGTGCCAGTAGTGCCGGACAGGATGGCAACGAGCAGTACTTC. Protein: CASSAGQDGNEQYF.

This sequence joins TRBV19 and TRBJ2-3; weak D call: TRBD1 (5 bases). Germline loops: CDR1 LNHDA, CDR2 SQIVND (reference sequence). The V end lost 1 base, the J end lost 2 bases, and 10 bases lay between the germline ends. The CDR3 is 15 amino acids. The chain's CDR3 is CASSIGRQFTDTQYF. CDR3 sequence (DNA): TGTGCCAGTAGTATAGGCCGACAGTTCACAGATACGCAGTATTTT.

The J gene is TRBJ2-1, the V gene TRBV4-3, with TRBD2 matching over 11 bases. J was trimmed by 9 bases and V by 4 bases; bases with no gene match: 2. The CDR3 is made up of 13 amino acids. Germline V CDR1 and CDR2: LGHNA, YSLEER. This CDR3 reads CASSLTSGVEQFF. The CDR3 coding sequence is TGCGCCAGCAGCCTGACTAGCGGGGTTGAGCAGTTCTTC.

V gene TRBV18 combines with J gene TRBJ2-2, with D perhaps matching TRBD2 (6 bases). V was cut by 4 bases and J by 3 bases, with 12 bases left in between. Germline V lookup: CDR1 KGHSH, CDR2 LQKENI. The CDR3 is 15 residues long. The CDR3 here is CASSLLGEDTGELFF. The CDR3 nucleotides are TGTGCCAGCTCACTGCTGGGGGAGGACACCGGGGAGCTGTTTTTT.

The chain couples TRBV7-6 to TRBJ2-7; a weak D match, TRBD1 (6 bases). The CDR3 is made up of 19 amino acids. In germline, CDR1 is SGHVS, CDR2 FNYEAQ. V lost 5 bases to trimming and J lost 3 bases, with 29 bases between them. In DNA form, the CDR3 reads TGTGCCAGCAGCCCGCCCCGGACAGCTCCCAATGTAGGGGTCTACGAGCAGTACTTC. This codes for CASSPPRTAPNVGVYEQYF.

V gene TRBV30 combines with J gene TRBJ2-7, with D possibly being TRBD1 or TRBD2 (6 bases each). Trimming removed 7 bases at V and 7 bases at J, with 11 bases between. The CDR3 is made up of 10 amino acids. Germline V lookup: CDR1 GTSNPN, CDR2 SVGIG (reference sequence). CDR3 sequence reads: CASRGEEQYF. As DNA, the CDR3 is TGTGCCTCAAGGGGGGAGGAGCAGTACTTC.

This clone occurred once. The chain uses TRBV5-1 and TRBJ2-6; 8 bases are shared with TRBD2. This CDR3 comprises 18 residues. Trimming cost V 1 base and J 0 bases; bases outside gene matches: 6. Germline V gene lookup returns CDR1 SGHRS and CDR2 YFSETQ. In DNA, the CDR3 is TGCGCCAGCAGCTTGTGGCGGGGGGCTGCCTCTGGGGCCAACGTCCTGACTTTC. Its translation: CASSLWRGAASGANVLTF.

The chain combines TRBV7-2 with TRBJ2-1, with 7 bases aligning to TRBD2. The CDR3 covers 13 residues. With V trimmed by 1 base and J by 9 bases, 3 bases remained unmatched. Germline V CDR1 and CDR2: SGHTA, FQGNSA. Here the CDR3 reads CASSLDPGGEQFF. CDR3 nucleotides: TGTGCCAGCAGCTTAGATCCGGGGGGTGAGCAGTTCTTC.

CDR3 sequence: CASSQDPGGANTGELFF. The CDR3, as DNA: TGCGCCAGCAGCCAAGATCCTGGCGGAGCGAACACCGGGGAGCTGTTTTTT. J is TRBJ2-2 and V is TRBV4-1; D ambiguous. CDR3 length equals 17 residues. Germline lookup yields CDR1 MGHRA and CDR2 YSYEKL. V lost 0 bases and J lost 0, with 11 bases in between.

This chain uses TRBV28 with TRBJ2-2, with D unclear. Germline values: CDR1 MDHEN, CDR2 SYDVKM. V dropped 3 bases and J dropped 5 bases, with 7 bases sitting between them. The CDR3 sequence is 13 residues long. The CDR3 DNA sequence: TGTGCCAGCAGTTTGACGGCGACCGGGGAGCTGTTTTTT. This translates into CASSLTATGELFF.

The V gene is TRBV6-1, the J gene TRBJ2-1; weak D call: TRBD1 (5 bases). This CDR3 has 13 residues. Germline V CDR1 and CDR2: MNHNS, SASEGT. V was clipped by 2 bases and J by 6 bases, with 8 bases between them. CDR3 protein: CASSEQGSNEQFF. The CDR3 DNA follows: TGTGCCAGCAGTGAACAGGGATCCAATGAGCAGTTCTTC.

This chain joins TRBV5-4 and TRBJ2-3, with 12 nucleotides matching TRBD2. V dropped 4 bases and J dropped 3; count of bases not matched to a gene: 6. This CDR3 is 16 amino acids long. Germline lookup yields CDR1 SGHNT and CDR2 YYREEE (reference sequence). Here the CDR3 DNA reads TGTGCCAGCAGCCCCGTCGGGACTAGCGGGACAGATACGCAGTATTTT. It encodes CASSPVGTSGTDTQYF.

The rearrangement uses TRBV5-1 and TRBJ2-7, with 9 bases lining up with TRBD1. V trimming: 6 bases; J trimming: 0 bases; junction bases outside the gene matches: 7. CDR3 length: 15 amino acids. The germline V gene has CDR1 SGHRS and CDR2 YFSETQ. The CDR3 DNA reads TGCGCCAGCAAAGGTGTGACAGGGGGCTCCTACGAGCAGTACTTC. This codes for CASKGVTGGSYEQYF.

V usage is TRBV4-1 and J usage is TRBJ1-5; a weak D match, TRBD1 (5 bases). This CDR3 has 15 residues. Trimming cost V 1 base and J 3 bases, with 10 bases left between them. Germline values: CDR1 MGHRA, CDR2 YSYEKL. The DNA for the CDR3 is TGCGCCAGCAGCCAAGCTGAGGGACTCAATCAGCCCCAGCATTTT. It codes for CASSQAEGLNQPQHF.

This clone occurred once. This sequence joins TRBV6-4 and TRBJ2-1; 10 bases match TRBD2. This CDR3 region has 16 residues. Germline CDR1 MRHNA, CDR2 SNTAGT. The V segment lost 3 bases and the J segment 4 bases; nucleotides outside the gene matches: 6. The CDR3 DNA reads as TGTGCCAGCAGTGAATCCGGACTAGCGGTATACAATGAGCAGTTCTTC. Encoded protein: CASSESGLAVYNEQFF.

This chain links TRBV19 with TRBJ1-5, with D possibly matching TRBD1 (6 bases). The CDR3 has 14 amino acids. Between the trimmed V and J ends, which lost 4 bases and 3 bases, there was a span of 10 bases. The V gene's germline CDR1 is LNHDA and CDR2 SQIVND (reference sequence). CDR3 residues: CASSRGGFNQPQHF. The DNA of the CDR3 is TGTGCCAGTAGTAGAGGGGGTTTCAATCAGCCCCAGCATTTT.

The CDR3 DNA sequence: TGCAGCGTTATACCCTCTCTAGCGGGAGGTCTGTACGAGCAGTACTTC. This translates into CSVIPSLAGGLYEQYF. This chain joins TRBV29-1 and TRBJ2-7; 11 positions match TRBD2. The junction had 13 bases not matched to a gene; V was cut back by 5 bases and J by 4 bases. Germline CDR1 SQVTM, CDR2 ANQGSEA. This CDR3 spans 16 amino acids.

For the CDR3, the DNA is TGTGCCAGCTCATTAGGACAGGTCCAAGAGACCCAGTACTTC. It specifies CASSLGQVQETQYF. The chain links TRBV18 to TRBJ2-5; 7 bases match TRBD1. V shed 5 bases, J shed 1 base, and the junction held 4 bases outside the gene matches. The CDR3 loop spans 14 amino acids. Germline V lookup: CDR1 KGHSH, CDR2 LQKENI.

The chain has TRBV4-2 and TRBJ2-1; 15 nucleotides line up with TRBD2. Trimming removed 5 bases from V and 4 bases from J; junction bases left unmatched: 15. The length of the CDR3 is 20 residues. Germline V lookup: CDR1 LGHNA, CDR2 YNFKEQ. Written as DNA, the CDR3 is TGTGCCAGCAGCACTGATGCCAGGGGACTAGCGGGAGGACGTTACAATGAGCAGTTCTTC. Protein product: CASSTDARGLAGGRYNEQFF.

This chain uses TRBV19 with TRBJ1-1; no clear D. Germline V gene sequence: CDR1 LNHDA, CDR2 SQIVND (reference sequence). The CDR3 has 13 amino acids. V lost 3 bases and J 3 bases, leaving 8 bases between the germline ends. CDR3 sequence reads: CASSIQIDTEAFF. CDR3 DNA sequence: TGTGCCAGTAGTATCCAGATTGACACTGAAGCTTTCTTT.